A single sample is the source of the 20 T cell receptor beta chains below, sequenced in a study of T-cell memory formation after mild COVID-19. TCRdb reanalysed the 5' RACE reads using MiXCR and keeps one entry per CDR3 protein. The repertoire holds a few hundred thousand distinct CDR3 sequences, with about 23% as singletons. Sequenced input: PBMCs or a T cell subset sorted from them (not recorded which). The source is an adult woman who had mild COVID-19 (a few samples of this study predate the infection). Cell type and time point are not known.

This clonotype showed up just a few times. The chain joins TRBV18 to TRBJ1-2; 12 bases align to TRBD1. The CDR3 is 15 amino acids. The germline V gene encodes CDR1 KGHSH and CDR2 LQKENI. J gave up 8 bases and V 0 bases, and 4 bases lay outside the gene matches. For the CDR3, the DNA is TGTGCCAGCTCACCACCGTCCGGGACAGGGGGCGGCTACACCTTC. Protein product: CASSPPSGTGGGYTF.

This clonotype occurred many times. The chain joins TRBV9 to TRBJ1-1; 7 positions match TRBD1. Unmatched junction bases numbered 5, after V lost 2 bases and J lost 1 base. Germline CDR1 SGDLS, CDR2 YYNGEE. CDR3 length: 15 residues. CDR3 nucleotides: TGTGCCAGCAGCGTCAGGGGGTCGGCGAACACTGAAGCTTTCTTT. Amino acids: CASSVRGSANTEAFF. Complete variable domain (other parts from reference TRBV9 and TRBJ1-1): DSGVTQTPKHLITATGQRVTLRCSPRSGDLSVYWYQQSLDQGLQFLIQYYNGEERAKGNILERFSAQQFPDLHSELNLSSLELGDSALYFCASSVRGSANTEAFFGQGTRLTVV.

V and J are TRBV12-3 or TRBV12-4 and TRBJ2-1; TRBD2 matches 8 bases. V lost 6 bases, J lost 6 bases, and 7 bases stayed unmatched. The CDR3 has 14 amino acids. The CDR3 loop reads CASRLSGSGNEQFF. Written as DNA, the CDR3 is TGTGCCAGCAGACTCAGCGGGAGCGGCAATGAGCAGTTCTTC.

The V and J genes are TRBV27 and TRBJ2-1; the D call may be TRBD1 or TRBD2 (5 bases each). Germline CDR1 is MNHEY and CDR2 is SMNVEV (reference sequence). CDR3 length: 15 residues. V was trimmed by 5 bases and J by 4 bases, leaving 15 bases between them. DNA for the CDR3: TGTGCCAGCAGTGCCAGGGACCGATTATACAATGAGCAGTTCTTC. Translated, it gives CASSARDRLYNEQFF.

The V call is TRBV5-1, the J call TRBJ1-2, with D possibly TRBD1 on 5 matching bases. CDR3 length equals 16 residues. Germline CDR1 and CDR2: SGHRS and YFSETQ. Trimming cost V 3 bases and J 5 bases, with 20 bases left between them. The CDR3 reads CASSSTIPGTEYGYTF. The CDR3 DNA sequence: TGCGCCAGCAGCTCTACGATTCCCGGGACTGAGTATGGCTACACCTTC.

In its sample, this clonotype was seen a few times. V and J are TRBV12-3 or TRBV12-4 and TRBJ1-1; 8 bases fit TRBD1. CDR3 length: 17 residues. The junction had 15 bases not matched to a gene; V was cut back by 2 bases and J by 7 bases. DNA for the CDR3: TGTGCCAGCAGTTTATGGGAGGACAGGGTAATTGTCGGTGAAGCTTTCTTT. Translating gives CASSLWEDRVIVGEAFF.

This sequence joins TRBV7-3 and TRBJ2-5; perhaps TRBD1 as D (6 bases). Trimming removed 4 bases from V and 7 bases from J, with 19 bases in between. The germline V gene encodes CDR1 SGHTA and CDR2 FQGTGA. The CDR3 runs to 15 residues. CDR3 nucleotides: TGTGCCAGCAGCTCCACCCCCGGACAGACCTGGACCCAGTACTTC. This encodes CASSSTPGQTWTQYF.

This chain joins TRBV5-1 and TRBJ2-1; 14 bases are shared with TRBD2. This CDR3 is built from 16 residues. Trimming cost V 3 bases and J 8 bases; bases outside gene matches: 7. Germline CDR1 reads SGHRS; CDR2 reads YFSETQ. The chain's CDR3 is CASSYPGLAGGDEQFF. As DNA, the CDR3 is TGCGCCAGCAGCTACCCAGGACTAGCGGGGGGTGATGAGCAGTTCTTC.

This clonotype was seen only a few times. The chain links TRBV15 to TRBJ2-7, with a weak D call TRBD1 (6 bases). Germline V lookup: CDR1 LNHNV, CDR2 YYDKDF (reference sequence). This CDR3 region has 13 residues. V was cut by 5 bases and J by 3 bases, with 11 bases left in between. CDR3: CATSEGHLYEQYF. As DNA, the CDR3 is TGTGCCACCAGCGAGGGACACCTCTACGAGCAGTACTTC.

This clonotype has a handful of counts. The V call is TRBV5-6, the J call TRBJ2-1; a possible D gene is TRBD2 (7 bases). CDR1 SGHDT and CDR2 YYEEEE come from the germline V gene. The CDR3 spans 15 residues. The V and J ends lost 2 bases and 4 bases respectively, with 13 bases between them. This CDR3 reads CASSFGAGAYNEQFF. The CDR3 DNA reads TGTGCCAGCAGCTTTGGGGCGGGGGCGTACAATGAGCAGTTCTTC.

A few counts support this clonotype. This sequence joins TRBV14 and TRBJ2-1, with no clear D. There are 16 residues in the CDR3. The germline V gene has CDR1 SGHDN and CDR2 FVKESK. V was trimmed by 1 base and J by 2 bases, leaving 12 bases between them. CDR3: CASSQALSLAYNEQFF. CDR3 sequence (DNA): TGTGCCAGCAGCCAAGCATTGAGTTTAGCCTACAATGAGCAGTTCTTC.

In this sample, this clonotype turned up a few times. V gene TRBV5-1 combines with J gene TRBJ2-7; possible D gene TRBD1, 7 bases. Trimming pared 4 bases from V and 6 bases from J, leaving 20 bases between. Germline CDR1 is SGHRS and CDR2 is YFSETQ. The CDR3 covers 15 residues. CDR3 nucleotide sequence: TGCGCCAGCAGCGCAACTGACAGGGAGGACGCCGAGCAGTACTTC. Translation: CASSATDREDAEQYF.

This clonotype was detected a few times. This chain links TRBV12-3 or TRBV12-4 with TRBJ2-4, with 7 bases fitting TRBD1. The CDR3 is 16 amino acids. Losses at the gene ends were 2 bases for V and 0 bases for J; bases not matched to a gene: 4. CDR3 sequence: CASSLPGQLAKNIQYF. The CDR3 DNA is TGTGCCAGCAGTTTACCGGGACAGCTAGCCAAAAACATTCAGTACTTC.

Points on this clonotype: Germline and junction disagree at one end, which may indicate a read error. The rearrangement uses TRBV29-1 and TRBJ2-7, with 13 positions matching TRBD2. CDR1 SQVTM and CDR2 ANQGSEA come from the germline V gene. This CDR3 has 11 amino acids. CDR3 in amino acids: CSVGTSGKVSF. The DNA for the CDR3 is TGCAGCGTGGGGACTAGCGGGAAGGTGTCCTTC.

Only a few counts were recorded for this clonotype. The chain has TRBV2 and TRBJ2-1, with TRBD2 matching over 9 bases. J gave up 6 bases and V 10 bases, and 13 bases lay outside the gene matches. The CDR3 sequence is 15 residues long. CDR1 and CDR2 (germline): SNHLY, FYNNEI. The CDR3 bases are TGTGCCACCCTGGGGGATGGGACTAGCAGCAATGAGCAGTTCTTC. Protein product: CATLGDGTSSNEQFF.

This chain links TRBV5-1 with TRBJ1-5, with D unresolved. Germline loops: CDR1 SGHRS, CDR2 YFSETQ. V was cut by 0 bases and J by 0 bases, with 7 bases left in between. The CDR3 contains 15 residues. The CDR3 DNA is TGCGCCAGCAGCTTGGAGGGAAATAGCAATCAGCCCCAGCATTTT. Encoded protein: CASSLEGNSNQPQHF.

In its sample, this clonotype was seen a few times. The CDR3, as DNA: TGCAGTGCTAACTCGAGGCGGAGGGGGAACACAGATACGCAGTATTTT. It encodes CSANSRRRGNTDTQYF. The gene calls are TRBV20-1 and TRBJ2-3; possibly TRBD1 or TRBD2 for D (6 bases each). From germline, CDR1 is DFQATT and CDR2 SNEGSKA (reference sequence). V shed 4 bases and J shed 2 bases, with 19 bases lying between them. The CDR3 consists of 16 residues.

The chain employs TRBV6-6 and TRBJ2-1; the D call may be TRBD1 or TRBD2 (5 bases each). The V and J ends lost 5 bases and 4 bases respectively, with 12 bases between them. Per the germline V gene, CDR1 is MNHNY and CDR2 is SVGAGI (reference sequence). The CDR3 sequence is 14 residues long. The CDR3: CASSLRDGYNEQFF. CDR3 coding DNA: TGTGCCAGCAGTCTCCGGGACGGATACAATGAGCAGTTCTTC.

J is TRBJ2-2 and V is TRBV15, with a weak D call TRBD2 (7 bases). Trimming took 8 bases from V and 8 from J, leaving 15 bases between them. Germline V gene data show CDR1 as LNHNV and CDR2 as YYDKDF (reference sequence). The CDR3 loop spans 13 amino acids. Here the CDR3 DNA reads TGTGCCACCCGTCGGGGGGCTGGTGGGGAGCTGTTTTTT. It translates to CATRRGAGGELFF.

The V call is TRBV7-9, the J call TRBJ2-2, with D possibly TRBD2 on 5 matching bases. This CDR3 has 18 amino acids. In germline, CDR1 is SEHNR, CDR2 FQNEAQ (reference sequence). Trimming stripped 4 bases from V and 1 base from J, with 19 bases between. The CDR3 loop is CASSSRRVPGMNTGELFF. CDR3 sequence (DNA): TGTGCCAGCAGCTCTCGGCGCGTGCCGGGAATGAACACCGGGGAGCTGTTTTTT.